This T cell receptor (beta chain) came from a study of cytomegalovirus exposure and HLA in healthy donors. Study-level background: When about 400 donors were genotyped, about 81% of them were found to fall in the Caucasian-associated ancestry cluster. Study-level results: Using a false discovery rate of 0.05, a later analysis showed that approximately 17,000 TCR beta sequences were associated with HLA alleles.

This clone was recorded a few times. Its specificity is unknown. The PCR used 60 Vbeta and 13 Jbeta primers. Profiled with immunoSEQ multiplex PCR; TCRdb holds only in-frame clones, not every one. The table lists 140,000 to 150,000 clones, 75% to 80% of them singletons. CDR1 is SGHTA and CDR2 is FQGNSA in the germline V gene. There are 16 residues in the CDR3. Germline trimming cut 1 base from V and 7 bases from J; bases unmatched to any gene: 7. The donors, nominally healthy at sampling, likely had unrecorded immune exposures. This receptor was obtained from a young woman in good health and CMV-seropositive. The rearrangement uses TRBV7-2 and TRBJ2-7; 13 bases are shared with TRBD2. The sequenced sample consisted of PBMCs. CDR3 sequence (DNA): TGTGCCAGCAGCTTAGAACTAGCGGGGGGGGTCCGGGAGCAGTACTTC. This translates into CASSLELAGGVREQYF.